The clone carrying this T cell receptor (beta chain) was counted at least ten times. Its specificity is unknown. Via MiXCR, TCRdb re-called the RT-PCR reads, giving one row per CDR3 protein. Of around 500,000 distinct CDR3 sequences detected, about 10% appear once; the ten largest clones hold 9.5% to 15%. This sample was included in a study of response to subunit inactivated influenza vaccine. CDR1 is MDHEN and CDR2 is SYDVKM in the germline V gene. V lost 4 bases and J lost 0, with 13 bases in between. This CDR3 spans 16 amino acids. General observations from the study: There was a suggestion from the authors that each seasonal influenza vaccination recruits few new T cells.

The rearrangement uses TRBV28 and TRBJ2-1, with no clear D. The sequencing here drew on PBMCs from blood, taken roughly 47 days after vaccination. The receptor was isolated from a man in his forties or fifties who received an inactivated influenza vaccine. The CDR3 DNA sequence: TGTGCCAGCAGTTCCTTTCTCACTCCCTCCTACAATGAGCAGTTCTTC. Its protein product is CASSSFLTPSYNEQFF.